This T cell receptor beta chain emerged from a study of technical replicates of blood from a handful of donors (dated by TCRdb to 2016 to 2017). This clone was recorded only once. There is no known antigen for this receptor. No much larger clonotype is one base removed from it; base qualities were not supplied. For CDR1 and CDR2, the germline V gene (reference sequence) lists MNHEY and SMNVEV. V loses 7 bases at its end and J loses 7 bases; junction bases beyond the gene matches: 25. The CDR3 runs 20 residues from the cysteine to the phenylalanine. The DNA shown is the 60-base CDR3, in frame from base 1. The library was produced with the immunoSEQ multiplex PCR assay. TCRdb provides this immuneACCESS table in a form limited to in-frame rearrangements. Some clones are lacking; in checked studies, under half of them reflect an unresolved V gene, and why the rest are absent is not known. The sample includes some 17,000 clones, with around 87% observed a single time. The ten largest clonotypes hold 10% to 15% of the sample.

The sequence was collected from a human donor in good health. The chain is made from TRBV27 and TRBJ2-2, and 9 bases in between align with TRBD2. Source material: PBMCs. The nucleotide sequence is given as TGTGCCAGCACCTCACAATTGGGGAATCGGGCTAGCGGGGAGAACGGGGAGCTGTTTTTT. Translated, it gives CASTSQLGNRASGENGELFF.